The source of this T cell receptor (beta chain) is a study of metastatic and nonmetastatic thyroid tumors (dated by TCRdb to the early 2020s). Turning to the overall study: Repertoires from peripheral blood and from tumor or nodule tissue samples of malignant and benign thyroid patients were compared. The research as a whole found: In both blood and tumor samples, TCR beta diversity was reported to be significantly higher in malignant tumors than in benign nodules.

The method behind the library was PCR. This sample was sequenced with an Illumina HiSeq 4000. High-throughput sequencing was used to profile the CDR3 region of the TCR beta-chain in every patient. On the authors' methods: A classifier to discriminate distant-metastatic papillary thyroid cancer patients was built from CDR3 differences across clinicopathological groups. To measure repertoire diversity the researchers used the Shannon index, while the Morisita-Horn index served to gauge how similar the tumor and blood repertoires were. Clones were called with MiXCR by TCRdb after fastp trimmed the public reads at Q25, and only in-frame beta chains were retained. The V and J calls follow TCRdb's processing rather than the paper's. For this sample the table gives around 28,000 clones, of which 3.7% were detected only once. The ten top clones hold about 3.2% of the sample. Before undergoing thyroid surgery, none of the patients had been given any kind of treatment. Patient clinical samples collected from about 2012 to 2018 were retrospectively analysed using T-cell receptor beta sequencing.

Ten or more counts support this clone. The antigen it recognizes is unknown. There are no base qualities to consult, and no much larger clone falls within one base. The CDR1 and CDR2 encoded by the germline V gene (reference sequence) are PRHDT and FYEKMQ. Trimming takes 1 base from V and 6 bases from J, and the germline ends sit 14 bases apart. Inclusive of the bounding cysteine and phenylalanine, the CDR3 is 15 residues long. Just the 45-base CDR3 DNA is kept, in frame starting at base 1. The sequence came from a male donor with papillary thyroid cancer or a benign thyroid nodule (not recorded which). Some clones in this sample may be carry-over from other donors' samples. Sequenced: blood. The sequence is built from TRBV13 and TRBJ2-3, with no confident D gene call. The CDR3 in this case is CASSLALNPTDTQYF. The DNA sequence is TGTGCCAGCAGCTTAGCGCTCAACCCTACGGATACGCAGTATTTT.